This T cell receptor (beta chain) was recorded in a study of T-cell reconstitution after alpha-beta-depleted transplantation in children. Germline CDR1 SGHVS, CDR2 FNYEAQ. The CDR3 runs 15 residues. V was clipped by 5 bases and J by 3 bases; unmatched bases: 10. Unique molecular identifiers featured in how the TCRbeta library was prepared. TCRdb passed the PCR reads through MiXCR, listing each CDR3 protein once. The sample records 280,000 or so distinct CDR3 sequences, 11% being singletons. This clonotype was counted ten times or more. The chain links TRBV7-6 to TRBJ2-7, with TRBD2 identical over 7 bases. Specimen: peripheral blood, collected 180 days after TCRalphabeta/CD19-depleted stem cell transplant. The source is a male patient aged 2 to 10 who had a stem cell transplant for chronic granulomatous disease, so the T cells may come from the graft donor. The CDR3 DNA sequence: TGTGCCAGCAGCGGATGGGAGGGCCCTTTCTACGAGCAGTACTTC. Amino acid sequence: CASSGWEGPFYEQYF.